Presented here are 6 T cell receptor beta chains from one specimen sequenced in a study of cytomegalovirus exposure and HLA in healthy donors. The study ran its PCR with 60 Vbeta and 13 Jbeta primers. The assay was immunoSEQ multiplex PCR, and TCRdb's table has in-frame clones only and misses some. The sample holds more than 150,000 clones, roughly 88% seen once. Input material: PBMCs. These receptor sequences come from a girl aged 2 to 9 in good health and CMV-seropositive.

The chain links TRBV10-1 to TRBJ2-3, with a tentative D call TRBD1 (6 bases). V lost 6 bases and J lost 1, with 11 bases in between. CDR1 and CDR2 from the germline V gene are WNHNN and SYGVQD (reference sequence). This CDR3 has 14 residues. The CDR3 spells CASSRDTGTDTQYF. The CDR3 DNA reads TGCGCCAGCAGCCGGGACACCGGCACAGATACGCAGTATTTT.

The CDR3 DNA reads as TGTGCCAGCTCACCGAGGACAGGGGTCTCTGGAAACACCATATATTTT. It yields the protein CASSPRTGVSGNTIYF. This sequence joins TRBV18 and TRBJ1-3, with 9 bases fitting TRBD1. This CDR3 contains 16 residues. Germline loops: CDR1 KGHSH, CDR2 LQKENI. V trimming: 3 bases; J trimming: 0 bases; junction bases outside the gene matches: 3. The whole variable domain, remainder taken from reference TRBV18 and TRBJ1-3, is NAGVMQNPRHLVRRRGQEARLRCSPMKGHSHVYWYRQLPEEGLKFMVYLQKENIIDESGMPKERFSAEFPKEGPSILRIQQVVRGDSAAYFCASSPRTGVSGNTIYFGEGSWLTVV.

Comment on this clone: Other nucleotide sequences from this sample produce the same CDR3. The J gene is TRBJ1-2, the V gene TRBV28, with 9 bases lining up with TRBD1. With V trimmed by 5 bases and J by 4 bases, 5 bases remained unmatched. CDR1 and CDR2 (germline): MDHEN, SYDVKM. The CDR3 runs to 14 residues. The CDR3 loop reads CASSLPGQGYGYTF. The CDR3 DNA reads as TGTGCCAGCAGTCTTCCGGGACAGGGCTATGGCTACACCTTC.

The rearrangement uses TRBV27 and TRBJ1-6, with D perhaps TRBD1 (6 bases). Germline V gene lookup returns CDR1 MNHEY and CDR2 SMNVEV (reference sequence). There are 14 residues in the CDR3. V dropped 5 bases and J dropped 10 bases, with 15 bases sitting between them. For the CDR3, the DNA is TGTGCCAGCAGTCTCACAGGGAGCAGCTCACCCCTCCACTTT. This codes for CASSLTGSSSPLHF.

The chain is built from TRBV29-1 and TRBJ2-7, with 10 bases that match TRBD1. The ends lost 8 bases at V and 6 bases at J; junction bases unmatched: 7. The CDR3 length is 12 residues. The germline CDR1 and CDR2 sequences are SQVTM and ANQGSEA. This CDR3 reads CSFGDRGREQYF. The CDR3 nucleotides are TGCAGCTTTGGAGACAGGGGGCGCGAGCAGTACTTC.

This clone turned up a few times. This chain connects TRBV5-6 to TRBJ2-7; 8 bases line up with TRBD1. The germline CDR1 and CDR2 sequences are SGHDT and YYEEEE. Trimming took 0 bases from V and 2 from J; bases not matched to a gene: 1. This CDR3 comprises 14 residues. In nucleotides, the CDR3 is TGTGCCAGCAGCTTGGGACAGGGGCCCTACGAGCAGTACTTC. Protein sequence: CASSLGQGPYEQYF.